The 20 T cell receptor beta chains presented below share a single source sample, sequenced in a study of shared clonotypes between healthy human individuals. Repertoires were generated with immunoSEQ multiplex PCR, while TCRdb's copy carries only in-frame clones and drops some. Among about 2.1 million clones, 85% to 95% were seen once, and the ten largest hold around 1.7%. CD45RO-negative, CCR7-positively selected cells formed the naive CD8 fraction, excluding terminally differentiated effector memory CD45RA+ cells. Sequenced input: naive CD8+ T cells from PBMCs. These receptors all stem from a young man in good health. Some clones in this sample may be carry-over from other donors' samples.

This chain uses TRBV9 with TRBJ2-1; 11 nucleotides align to TRBD2. With V trimmed by 3 bases and J by 8 bases, 7 bases remained unmatched. The CDR3 extends over 15 amino acids. Per the germline V gene, CDR1 is SGDLS and CDR2 is YYNGEE. The CDR3 sequence is CASSAGLADTDEQFF. For the CDR3, the DNA is TGTGCCAGCAGCGCGGGACTAGCGGACACCGATGAGCAGTTCTTC. The full variable domain, with the rest looked up from reference TRBV9 and TRBJ2-1, is DSGVTQTPKHLITATGQRVTLRCSPRSGDLSVYWYQQSLDQGLQFLIQYYNGEERAKGNILERFSAQQFPDLHSELNLSSLELGDSALYFCASSAGLADTDEQFFGPGTRLTVL.

The CDR3 nucleotides read TGTGCCAGTACCACCACGGCGAGTAGGTGGGAGACCCAGTACTTC. Its protein is CASTTTASRWETQYF. The chain joins TRBV19 to TRBJ2-5, with D hard to call. Germline CDR1 is LNHDA and CDR2 is SQIVND (reference sequence). The CDR3 length is 15 residues. Trimming stripped 7 bases from V and 5 bases from J, with 20 bases between.

Points on this clone: Other DNA sequences in the sample encode the same CDR3. This rearrangement joins TRBV9 to TRBJ2-7; TRBD2 might be the D (6 bases). With 4 bases removed from V and 0 bases from J, the gap between germline ends came to 11 bases. Per the germline V gene, CDR1 is SGDLS and CDR2 is YYNGEE. The CDR3 spans 14 residues. The CDR3 protein is CASSISGSSYEQYF. For the CDR3, the DNA is TGTGCCAGCAGCATTAGCGGCTCCTCCTACGAGCAGTACTTC.

In regard to this clone: At the DNA level, this CDR3 is encoded by other sequences in the same sample as well. The chain couples TRBV5-6 to TRBJ1-1; no reliable D call. This CDR3 has 12 residues. V lost 0 bases to trimming and J lost 7 bases, with 7 bases between them. The V gene's germline CDR1 is SGHDT and CDR2 YYEEEE. The CDR3 spells CASSLVEHEAFF. For the CDR3, the DNA is TGTGCCAGCAGCTTGGTCGAGCATGAAGCTTTCTTT.

The genes are TRBV19 and TRBJ2-1; 8 nucleotides agree with TRBD2. The CDR3 covers 16 residues. CDR1 and CDR2 from the germline V gene are LNHDA and SQIVND (reference sequence). Trimming at V came to 0 bases and at J to 3 bases, leaving 4 bases not matched to a gene. The CDR3 DNA reads TGTGCCAGTAGTATAGATATGAGCGGGAGCTACAATGAGCAGTTCTTC. As protein: CASSIDMSGSYNEQFF.

The chain recombines TRBV28 with TRBJ2-7; TRBD1 is a possible D gene (5 bases). Looked up from germline, CDR1 is MDHEN and CDR2 is SYDVKM. The CDR3 sequence is 16 residues long. The ends were cut back, 2 bases at V and 0 bases at J, with 14 bases in the middle. CDR3 bases: TGTGCCAGCAGTTTAGACCCCAGGGATATCTCCTACGAGCAGTACTTC. Translation: CASSLDPRDISYEQYF.

The V call is TRBV27, the J call TRBJ2-5, with a possible D match to TRBD2 (5 bases). The V gene lost 0 bases and the J gene lost 5 bases, with 7 bases spanning the gap. Germline CDR1 MNHEY, CDR2 SMNVEV (reference sequence). The length of the CDR3 is 13 residues. CDR3 sequence reads: CASSLSEAETQYF. The DNA of the CDR3 is TGTGCCAGCAGTTTATCGGAGGCGGAGACCCAGTACTTC.

The CDR3 nucleotides are TGTGCCAGCAGTCCCTGGCCGGGGGAGACCCAGTACTTC. The encoded protein is CASSPWPGETQYF. The chain joins TRBV6-6 to TRBJ2-5; TRBD2 might be the D (5 bases). The CDR3 runs to 13 residues. Germline assignment: CDR1 MNHNY and CDR2 SVGAGI (reference sequence). V lost 5 bases and J 5 bases, leaving 12 bases between the germline ends.

The J gene is TRBJ2-1, the V gene TRBV27; TRBD2 might be the D (6 bases). The V and J ends lost 6 bases and 6 bases respectively, with 18 bases between them. CDR3 size: 15 residues. The germline V gene encodes CDR1 MNHEY and CDR2 SMNVEV (reference sequence). CDR3 sequence (DNA): TGTGCCAGCAGAGTTCGGGCAGGGAGGAGCAATGAGCAGTTCTTC. This translates into CASRVRAGRSNEQFF.

V usage is TRBV23-1 and J usage is TRBJ2-7, with D perhaps TRBD2 (5 bases). TRBV23-1 is placed among ORFs of uncertain function. This CDR3 is built from 14 residues. V dropped 8 bases and J dropped 3 bases, with 17 bases sitting between them. The CDR3 DNA reads as TGCGCCAGCGATAGACCGGGATACTACTACGAGCAGTACTTC. This codes for CASDRPGYYYEQYF.

The V gene is TRBV4-3, the J gene TRBJ2-7; D may correspond to TRBD1 or TRBD2 (6 bases each). Trimming pared 2 bases from V and 2 bases from J, leaving 16 bases between. Germline values: CDR1 LGHNA, CDR2 YSLEER. This CDR3 region has 16 residues. The CDR3 DNA sequence: TGCGCCAGCAGCCAAAAGACTAGGGGGAGTACCTACGAGCAGTACTTC. Translation: CASSQKTRGSTYEQYF.

In DNA, the CDR3 is TGTGCCAGCAGCTTGGCCGGGCGGGAGTGGTTCTTC. Protein product: CASSLAGREWFF. The chain recombines TRBV5-4 with TRBJ2-1; 7 bases are a match to TRBD2. J gave up 15 bases and V 0 bases, and 6 bases lay outside the gene matches. CDR1 is SGHNT, CDR2 YYREEE, per germline (reference sequence). This CDR3 contains 12 residues.

This CDR3 is CASSPKVEYYTGELFF. The CDR3 DNA follows: TGTGCCAGCAGTCCTAAGGTGGAGTACTACACCGGGGAGCTGTTTTTT. V and J are TRBV28 and TRBJ2-2; D remains ambiguous. CDR3 length equals 16 residues. Germline CDR1 is MDHEN and CDR2 is SYDVKM. V lost 5 bases, J lost 3 bases, and 16 bases lay in between.

The CDR3 region has the DNA TGTGCCAGCAGGGTGTCTAGCGCGAGCTCCTACGAGCAGTACTTC. The encoded protein is CASRVSSASSYEQYF. The rearrangement links TRBV7-2 to TRBJ2-7; maybe TRBD2 (6 bases). This CDR3 is 15 amino acids long. CDR1 is SGHTA, CDR2 FQGNSA, per germline. The germline V and J ends were trimmed by 6 bases and 0 bases, with 15 bases remaining between them.

This clone was seen only once. V and J are TRBV6-1 and TRBJ2-7; D is possibly TRBD1 (5 bases). Germline CDR1 is MNHNS and CDR2 is SASEGT. The V and J ends lost 0 bases and 4 bases respectively, with 13 bases between them. This CDR3 contains 15 residues. The CDR3 loop reads CASSEALRTPYEQYF. The CDR3 nucleotides are TGTGCCAGCAGTGAAGCATTACGGACACCGTACGAGCAGTACTTC.

J is TRBJ2-1 and V is TRBV13; 12 bases align to TRBD2. Looked up from germline, CDR1 is PRHDT and CDR2 is FYEKMQ (reference sequence). This CDR3 contains 15 residues. The ends lost 5 bases at V and 8 bases at J; junction bases unmatched: 7. CDR3 sequence (DNA): TGTGCCAGCAGCGCAAGACTAGCGGGAGCTCATGAGCAGTTCTTC. Its protein product is CASSARLAGAHEQFF.

This clone was recorded once. The rearrangement uses TRBV7-9 and TRBJ2-1, with D maybe TRBD1 (6 bases). The germline V gene encodes CDR1 SEHNR and CDR2 FQNEAQ (reference sequence). V lost 1 base, J lost 3 bases, and 13 bases lay in between. This CDR3 comprises 16 residues. The CDR3 is CASSLETGGFYNEQFF. CDR3 coding DNA: TGTGCCAGCAGCTTAGAGACAGGAGGATTCTACAATGAGCAGTTCTTC.

This chain links TRBV29-1 with TRBJ1-1, with 8 bases that match TRBD1. The length of the CDR3 is 16 residues. Unmatched junction bases numbered 13, after V lost 6 bases and J lost 1 base. CDR1 is SQVTM, CDR2 ANQGSEA, per germline. CDR3 protein: CSVITRWTGKNTEAFF. The CDR3 DNA sequence: TGCAGCGTCATTACTCGCTGGACAGGGAAGAACACTGAAGCTTTCTTT.

The genes are TRBV29-1 and TRBJ2-7; maybe TRBD1 (6 bases). The V end lost 5 bases, the J end lost 6 bases, and 14 bases lay between the germline ends. This CDR3 has 12 residues. Per germline, CDR1 SQVTM and CDR2 ANQGSEA. As DNA, the CDR3 is TGCAGCGTTAAACAGGGAATTCTCGAGCAGTACTTC. Translating gives CSVKQGILEQYF.

About this clone: Additional DNA sequences in this sample encode the identical CDR3. The rearrangement uses TRBV10-3 and TRBJ2-1; 7 nucleotides align to TRBD2. The CDR3 is 17 residues long. Trimming at V came to 0 bases and at J to 2 bases, leaving 7 bases not matched to a gene. From germline, CDR1 is ENHRY and CDR2 SYGVKD. In DNA, the CDR3 is TGTGCCATCAGTGAGTCTCTCCTAGCGGCACCCTACAATGAGCAGTTCTTC. It encodes CAISESLLAAPYNEQFF.